This paragraph covers one TCR beta chain sequence. The antigen is unknown. Trimming took 5 bases from V and 5 from J, leaving 15 bases between them. The CDR3 is made up of 14 amino acids. Looked up from germline, CDR1 is LNHDA and CDR2 is SQIVND (reference sequence). The data originate from a study of OX40 agonist ivuxolimab in advanced cancers. Whole-study context: Treatment received earlier with anti-PD-1, anti-PD-L1 or anti-CTLA-4 agents was allowed, and under 50% had some. Study-wide findings and caveats: In CD8+ T cells, expanded clones were on average more numerous than in CD4+. Partly responding patients at 0.1-3.0 mg/kg showed some of the smallest clonal expansion. By week 6 at 0.1 to 3.0 mg/kg, blood CD4+ and CD8+ T cells had expanded clonally.

The assay was immunoSEQ multiplex PCR, and TCRdb's table has in-frame clones only and misses some. The sample includes 80,000 to 95,000 clones, roughly nine tenths seen only once; the top ten take roughly 0.5%. This chain joins TRBV19 and TRBJ2-5, with D possibly being TRBD1 (5 bases). The sequence came from an adult with an advanced solid tumor such as melanoma, head and neck, liver or kidney cancer. The material was CD4+ or CD8+ T cells sorted from blood, obtained in a trial of the OX40 agonist ivuxolimab. CDR3: CASSPGQGWETQYF. CDR3 bases: TGTGCCAGTAGTCCAGGGCAGGGTTGGGAGACCCAGTACTTC.